The 19 T cell receptor beta chains listed next were all sequenced from one sample in a study of shared T cell receptors in the human thymus. Libraries were prepared by immunoSEQ multiplex PCR; TCRdb keeps only in-frame clonotypes and omits some of them. Of more than 550,000 clones listed, 87% are singletons. These sequences were also reported in another study, on human thymus T cells.

What was sequenced was thymocytes. The receptor source for this set is a boy in the first two years of life with a congenital heart defect.

CDR3 sequence reads: CASSLARPTGVLYNEQFF. CDR3 sequence (DNA): TGTGCCAGCAGCTTGGCCCGGCCTACAGGGGTTCTCTACAATGAGCAGTTCTTC. The genes are TRBV5-6 and TRBJ2-1, with TRBD1 identical over 7 bases. Germline CDR1 SGHDT, CDR2 YYEEEE. V dropped 0 bases and J dropped 3; count of bases not matched to a gene: 12. The CDR3 totals 18 residues.

In its sample, this clone was seen once. CDR3 sequence: CASSHLRDRALDEQYF. CDR3 in DNA: TGCGCCAGCAGCCACCTCCGGGACAGGGCTCTCGACGAGCAGTACTTC. V usage is TRBV5-1 and J usage is TRBJ2-7; TRBD1 matches at 9 bases. CDR3 size: 16 residues. Germline CDR1 reads SGHRS; CDR2 reads YFSETQ. V shed 4 bases, J shed 5 bases, and the junction held 13 bases outside the gene matches. The full variable domain, in which reference TRBV5-1 and TRBJ2-7 provide the parts outside the CDR3, is KAGVTQTPRYLIKTRGQQVTLSCSPISGHRSVSWYQQTPGQGLQFLFEYFSETQRNKGNFPGRFSGRQFSNSRSEMNVSTLELGDSALYLCASSHLRDRALDEQYFGPGTRLTVT.

This sequence joins TRBV28 and TRBJ1-5; 10 positions agree with TRBD1. The germline V gene encodes CDR1 MDHEN and CDR2 SYDVKM. With 6 bases clipped from V and 0 bases from J, the junction kept 5 bases outside the gene matches. This CDR3 has 16 residues. The CDR3 region has the DNA TGTGCCAGCAGCCCTAGGGACAGGGGTAGCAATCAGCCCCAGCATTTT. This translates into CASSPRDRGSNQPQHF.

The chain links TRBV7-8 to TRBJ2-1; 9 bases map to TRBD1. V trimming: 1 base; J trimming: 9 bases; junction bases outside the gene matches: 13. There are 17 residues in the CDR3. In germline, CDR1 is SGHVS, CDR2 FQNEAQ. In DNA form, the CDR3 reads TGTGCCAGCAGCTTAGAATTAGAACACAGGGGGCGTAGTGAGCAGTTCTTC. This translates into CASSLELEHRGRSEQFF.

CDR3 sequence reads: CASRLARTGGYNEQFF. DNA of the CDR3: TGTGCAAGTCGCTTAGCGCGAACAGGGGGATACAATGAGCAGTTCTTC. V and J are TRBV12-2 and TRBJ2-1; no DNA check was done on the table's D call, TRBD1. TRBV12-2 is an annotated pseudogene. The CDR3 runs to 16 residues.

The genes are TRBV27 and TRBJ1-1, with D unresolved. CDR3 length: 13 residues. V shed 2 bases and J shed 5 bases, with 9 bases lying between them. The germline gives CDR1 MNHEY, CDR2 SMNVEV (reference sequence). CDR3 nucleotide sequence: TGTGCCAGCAGTTTACCCGGTTTGACTGAAGCTTTCTTT. Residues: CASSLPGLTEAFF.

This clone was found once. The genes are TRBV14 and TRBJ1-1; D may be TRBD1 (6 bases). The germline V and J ends were trimmed by 1 base and 1 base, with 13 bases remaining between them. Germline assignment: CDR1 SGHDN and CDR2 FVKESK. This CDR3 region has 16 residues. CDR3 in DNA: TGTGCCAGCAGCCAAGCCGCTCAGGGGAAGAACACTGAAGCTTTCTTT. Amino acid sequence: CASSQAAQGKNTEAFF.

The CDR3 spells CASSSQTYHPSTDTQYF. The DNA of the CDR3 is TGCGCCAGCAGCTCCCAAACCTACCATCCTAGCACAGATACGCAGTATTTT. J is TRBJ2-3 and V is TRBV5-1; D unclear. Per the germline V gene, CDR1 is SGHRS and CDR2 is YFSETQ. Trimming left V 3 bases short and J 0 bases short, with 17 bases between. The CDR3 has 17 amino acids.

This clone was observed a single time. V usage is TRBV10-3 and J usage is TRBJ1-2; no clear D. The V end lost 0 bases, the J end lost 1 base, and 9 bases lay between the germline ends. The CDR3 totals 15 residues. Germline-derived CDR1 and CDR2 are ENHRY and SYGVKD. The CDR3 here is CAISESGGLNYGYTF. The CDR3 DNA reads TGTGCCATCAGTGAGTCGGGTGGGCTTAACTATGGCTACACCTTC.

The rearrangement joins TRBV9 to TRBJ2-1; D is ambiguous. With 5 bases removed from V and 3 bases from J, the gap between germline ends came to 12 bases. The CDR3 contains 14 residues. CDR1 and CDR2 from the germline V gene are SGDLS and YYNGEE. CDR3 bases: TGTGCCAGCAGTTCCCTCGAGAGCTACAATGAGCAGTTCTTC. It yields the protein CASSSLESYNEQFF.

As concerns this clone: The same CDR3 also results from other DNA sequences found in this sample. The J gene is TRBJ1-5, the V gene TRBV5-6, with D possibly being TRBD1 (5 bases). The germline CDR1 and CDR2 sequences are SGHDT and YYEEEE. With 4 bases removed from V and 6 bases from J, the gap between germline ends came to 11 bases. This CDR3 spans 13 amino acids. The CDR3 nucleotides are TGTGCCAGCAGCCTAGGGGTGGGTCAGCCCCAGCATTTT. Amino acid sequence: CASSLGVGQPQHF.

J is TRBJ2-1 and V is TRBV27, with a weak D call TRBD2 (6 bases). The CDR3 consists of 18 residues. Germline CDR1 is MNHEY and CDR2 is SMNVEV (reference sequence). V was shortened by 3 bases and J by 7 bases, with 25 bases between the two germline ends. CDR3: CASSLPPLGVAGINEQFF. The CDR3 DNA is TGTGCCAGCAGTTTGCCTCCCCTCGGCGTCGCGGGAATTAATGAGCAGTTCTTC.

V gene TRBV6-6 combines with J gene TRBJ1-1, with D perhaps matching TRBD1 (6 bases). Between the trimmed V and J ends, which lost 10 bases and 4 bases, there was a span of 10 bases. Germline loops: CDR1 MNHNY, CDR2 SVGAGI (reference sequence). The CDR3 is 11 residues long. CDR3 amino acids: CATRGVTEAFF. The CDR3 region has the DNA TGTGCCACCAGGGGCGTCACTGAAGCTTTCTTT.

The V and J genes are TRBV2 and TRBJ1-5, with TRBD1 matching over 8 bases. Looked up from germline, CDR1 is SNHLY and CDR2 is FYNNEI. V was pared by 3 bases and J by 5 bases, with 6 bases of the junction left unmatched. The CDR3 consists of 15 residues. This chain's CDR3 is CASSDMTGEHQPQHF. Here the CDR3 DNA reads TGTGCCAGCAGTGATATGACAGGGGAACATCAGCCCCAGCATTTT.

J is TRBJ2-2 and V is TRBV4-1; TRBD1 matches 8 bases. CDR3 length equals 15 residues. Looked up from germline, CDR1 is MGHRA and CDR2 is YSYEKL. Trimming cost V 3 bases and J 7 bases; bases outside gene matches: 7. The CDR3 nucleotides read TGCGCCAGCAGCCAGGACAGGGCGGCACGCGGGGAGCTGTTTTTT. It encodes CASSQDRAARGELFF.

The rearrangement links TRBV5-5 to TRBJ2-5; no reliable D call. Germline V lookup: CDR1 SGHKS, CDR2 YYEKEE (reference sequence). V was trimmed by 0 bases and J by 4 bases, leaving 13 bases between them. CDR3 size: 15 residues. DNA for the CDR3: TGTGCCAGCAGCTTGGCCGTCCCGCCGGGAGAGACCCAGTACTTC. Its translation: CASSLAVPPGETQYF.

This chain connects TRBV7-9 to TRBJ2-6, with TRBD2 identical over 15 bases. Germline CDR1 reads SEHNR; CDR2 reads FQNEAQ (reference sequence). This CDR3 has 18 residues. With V trimmed by 5 bases and J by 2 bases, 4 bases remained unmatched. DNA for the CDR3: TGTGCCAGCAGCCCTAGGACTAGCGGGAGGGCTGGGGCCAACGTCCTGACTTTC. Residues: CASSPRTSGRAGANVLTF.

This clone was observed a few times. V is TRBV5-6 and J is TRBJ1-4, with D perhaps TRBD1 (6 bases). The germline V and J ends were trimmed by 4 bases and 8 bases, with 24 bases remaining between them. Per the germline V gene, CDR1 is SGHDT and CDR2 is YYEEEE. The CDR3 is 17 amino acids. CDR3 sequence reads: CASSEWAAGGLGEKLFF. The CDR3, as DNA: TGTGCCAGCAGCGAATGGGCCGCCGGGGGGCTAGGGGAAAAACTGTTTTTT.

The chain uses TRBV30 and TRBJ1-1; TRBD1 aligns across 8 bases. The V and J ends lost 3 bases and 3 bases, in that order; junction bases with no gene match: 21. The CDR3 is 19 residues long. Germline V gene lookup returns CDR1 GTSNPN and CDR2 SVGIG (reference sequence). In DNA, the CDR3 is TGTGCCTGGAGGAGTAAAACAGGGGGAGCTGGGGTTTTCGACACTGAAGCTTTCTTT. Translated, it gives CAWRSKTGGAGVFDTEAFF.